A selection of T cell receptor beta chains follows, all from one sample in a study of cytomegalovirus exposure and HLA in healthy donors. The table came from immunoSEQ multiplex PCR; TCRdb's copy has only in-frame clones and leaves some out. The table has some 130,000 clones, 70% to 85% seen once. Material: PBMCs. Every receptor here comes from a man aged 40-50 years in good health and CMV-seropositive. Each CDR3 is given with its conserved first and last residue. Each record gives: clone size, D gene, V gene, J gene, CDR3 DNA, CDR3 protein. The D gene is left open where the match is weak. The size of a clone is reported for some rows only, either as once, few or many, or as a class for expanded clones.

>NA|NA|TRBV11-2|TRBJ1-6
TGTGCCAGCAGCTTAGCGGGCAGGGGCTCCTATAATTCACCCCTCCACTTT
CASSLAGRGSYNSPLHF
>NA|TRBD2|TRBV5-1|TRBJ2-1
TGCGCCAGCAGCTTTAGTAGCGGGAGCTACAATGAGCAGTTCTTC
CASSFSSGSYNEQFF
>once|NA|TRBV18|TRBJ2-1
TGTGCCAGCTCACCAGGGGGCGAGGGGTCCTACAATGAGCAGTTCTTC
CASSPGGEGSYNEQFF
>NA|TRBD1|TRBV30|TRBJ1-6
TGTGCCTGGAGACGGGACAGGGGGTCAGGGTCACCCCTCCACTTT
CAWRRDRGSGSPLHF
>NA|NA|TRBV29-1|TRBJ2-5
TGCAGCGTTCCCTCCGGGGGCCAAGAGACCCAGTACTTC
CSVPSGGQETQYF
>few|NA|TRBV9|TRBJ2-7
TGTGCCAGCAGCGTACTCCTTGGGGGCGGCGAGCAGTACTTC
CASSVLLGGGEQYF
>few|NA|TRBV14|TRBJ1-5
TGTGCCAGCAGCTCCGGGGGTGGCCGGCCCCAGCATTTT
CASSSGGGRPQHF
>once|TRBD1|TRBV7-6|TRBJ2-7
TGTGCCAGCAGCTCGGGACAGGGTTCCTCCTACGAGCAGTACTTC
CASSSGQGSSYEQYF
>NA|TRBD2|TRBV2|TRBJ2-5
TGTGCCAGCAGTGTAAGGCTAGCGGGTTCCCAAGAGACCCAGTACTTC
CASSVRLAGSQETQYF
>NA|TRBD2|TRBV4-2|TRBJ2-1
TGTGCCAGCAGCCAAGGCGGGAGTACAAATGAGCAGTTCTTC
CASSQGGSTNEQFF
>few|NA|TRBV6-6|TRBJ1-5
TGTGCCAGCAGTTACTCGATGCGAGGCAATCAGCCCCAGCATTTT
CASSYSMRGNQPQHF
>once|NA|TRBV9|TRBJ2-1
TGTGCCAGCAGCGTAGCGGACGGGATGTACAATGAGCAGTTCTTC
CASSVADGMYNEQFF
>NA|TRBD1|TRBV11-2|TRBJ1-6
TGTGCCAGCAGACCGGACAGGGGGCTTAATTCACCCCTCCACTTT
CASRPDRGLNSPLHF
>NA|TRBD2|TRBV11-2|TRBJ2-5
TGTGCCAGCAGCTCTTCGCTAGCGGGAGGGCCCGAGACCCAGTACTTC
CASSSSLAGGPETQYF
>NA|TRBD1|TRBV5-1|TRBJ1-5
TGCGCCAGCAGCTTGGAGGCAGGGGGTCAGCCCCAGCATTTT
CASSLEAGGQPQHF
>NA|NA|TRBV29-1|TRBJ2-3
TGCAGCGTTGAGAGGAGCGGCCTCACAGATACGCAGTATTTT
CSVERSGLTDTQYF
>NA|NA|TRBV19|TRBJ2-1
TGTGCCAGTAGTATAGGTCCGACAACGGGAGAGCAGTTCTTC
CASSIGPTTGEQFF
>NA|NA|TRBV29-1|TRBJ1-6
TGCAGCGTCCAATTACAGGGTAGGGATTCACCCCTCCACTTT
CSVQLQGRDSPLHF
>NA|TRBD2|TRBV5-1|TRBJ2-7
TGCGCCAGCAGCTGGACTAGCGGGCGATCCTACGAGCAGTACTTC
CASSWTSGRSYEQYF
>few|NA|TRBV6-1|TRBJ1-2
TGTGCCAGCAGTGAATTCTTAGGGAGACGAGGCTACACCTTC
CASSEFLGRRGYTF
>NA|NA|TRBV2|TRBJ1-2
TGTGCCAGTGCATGGGACTCAGGACGGGGCTACACCTTC
CASAWDSGRGYTF
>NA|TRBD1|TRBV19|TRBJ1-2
TGTGCCAGTAGTCCCCGGACTGGGACAGGGAAGGGGCATGGCTACACCTTC
CASSPRTGTGKGHGYTF
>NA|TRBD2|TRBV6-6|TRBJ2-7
TGTGCCAGCAGCGGGGGGGGGCGCGAGCAGTACTTC
CASSGGGREQYF
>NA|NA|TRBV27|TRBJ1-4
TGTGCCAGCAGTCCTTGGGCCTTCAATGAAAAACTGTTTTTT
CASSPWAFNEKLFF
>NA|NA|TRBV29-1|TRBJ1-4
TGCAGCGTTGGTATTAGGGGTGGGGAAAAACTGTTTTTT
CSVGIRGGEKLFF